By share of the sample, the clone carrying this T cell receptor beta chain is medium-sized (0.01 to 0.1%). The same CDR3 is also encoded by other DNA sequences in this sample. This specimen belongs to a study of cytomegalovirus exposure and HLA in healthy donors. Assay: immunoSEQ multiplex PCR; the TCRdb copy retains only in-frame clones and omits some. This sample has around 230,000 clones; 70% to 90% occur once, and the top ten carry around 1.2%. The germline gives CDR1 GTSNPN, CDR2 SVGIG (reference sequence). V was pared by 5 bases and J by 3 bases, with 7 bases between. This CDR3 comprises 11 residues. Separation from the roughly 690-subject first cohort characterized the 120-subject validation cohort, to which the donors belonged.

Sequenced: PBMCs. J is TRBJ1-1 and V is TRBV30; no definite D call. The TCR sequence derives from a woman in her 30s in good health and CMV-seropositive. The CDR3 here is CAWSVYTEAFF. CDR3 DNA sequence: TGTGCCTGGTCGGTTTACACTGAAGCTTTCTTT.